This T cell receptor beta chain emerged from a study of blood T cell repertoires in COVID-19. Study summary: From T cells, B-cell-depleted T cells, or PBMCs came the material, which was cDNA or gDNA.

Using immunoSEQ multiplex PCR, the repertoire was profiled, and TCRdb retains in-frame clones only, with some absent. The data contain roughly 300,000 clones, 89% of them singletons. The CDR3 contains 15 residues. Germline CDR1 and CDR2: MDHEN and SYDVKM. V shed 3 bases, J shed 6 bases, and the junction held 9 bases outside the gene matches. Sequenced: peripheral blood. This TCR was sampled from a woman younger than 45 with COVID-19, enrolled during active disease. This sequence joins TRBV28 and TRBJ2-7, with TRBD2 matching over 9 bases. The CDR3 DNA sequence: TGTGCCAGCAGTTTCCAGGCGGGGGGGCCTCCCGAGCAGTACGTC. It codes for CASSFQAGGPPEQYV.